This T cell receptor beta chain derives from a study of blood T cells in healthy people across ages. Study-wide background: Template switching retrieved approximately one barcoded beta molecule for each two T cells.

PCR was performed a second time for about 7 to 11 cycles using a sample-barcoded 5' primer and a J-beta primer mix. Each CDR3 protein gets one entry after TCRdb re-called the 5' RACE reads with MiXCR. The sample consists of almost 800,000 distinct CDR3 sequences, 58% of them appearing once. The V gene's germline CDR1 is DFQATT and CDR2 SNEGSKA (reference sequence). V lost 6 bases to trimming and J lost 4 bases; unmatched junction nucleotides: 14. The CDR3 runs 15 residues. Whole-study findings and limits: Naive T cell percentage showed a strong correlation with TCR beta diversity.

Each donor had around 9.2 milliliters of peripheral blood drawn. Each sample yielded at least 6 million isolated PBMCs. Details on this clonotype: The antigen is not known.

The origin of this receptor is a young man in good health. Sequenced input: blood. This sequence joins TRBV20-1 and TRBJ1-2, with 7 bases fitting TRBD1. CDR3 DNA sequence: TGCAGTGCCAAGGCAGACTCAGGGGGTATCTATGGCTACACCTTC. This gives the protein CSAKADSGGIYGYTF.